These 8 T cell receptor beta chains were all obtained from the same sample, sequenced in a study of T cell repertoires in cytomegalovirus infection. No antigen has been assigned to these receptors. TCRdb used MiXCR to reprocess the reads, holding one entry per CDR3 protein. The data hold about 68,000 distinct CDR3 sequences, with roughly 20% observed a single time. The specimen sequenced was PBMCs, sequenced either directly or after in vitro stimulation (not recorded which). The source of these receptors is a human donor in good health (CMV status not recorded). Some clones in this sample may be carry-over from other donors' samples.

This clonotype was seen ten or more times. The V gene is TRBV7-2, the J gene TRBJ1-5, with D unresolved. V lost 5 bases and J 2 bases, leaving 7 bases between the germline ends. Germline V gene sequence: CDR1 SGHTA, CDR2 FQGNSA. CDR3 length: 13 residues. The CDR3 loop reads CASSPRGNQPQHF. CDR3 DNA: TGTGCCAGCAGCCCGCGGGGCAATCAGCCCCAGCATTTT.

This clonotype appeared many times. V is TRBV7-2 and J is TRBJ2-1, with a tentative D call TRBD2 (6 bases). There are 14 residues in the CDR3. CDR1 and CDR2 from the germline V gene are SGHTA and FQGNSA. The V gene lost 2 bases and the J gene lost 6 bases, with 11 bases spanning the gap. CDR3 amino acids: CASSLRRELNEQFF. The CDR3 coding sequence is TGTGCCAGCAGCTTACGGCGGGAACTCAATGAGCAGTTCTTC. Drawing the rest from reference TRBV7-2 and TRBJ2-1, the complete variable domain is GAGVSQSPSNKVTEKGKDVELRCDPISGHTALYWYRQSLGQGLEFLIYFQGNSAPDKSGLPSDRFSAERTGGSVSTLTIQRTQQEDSAVYLCASSLRRELNEQFFGPGTRLTVL.

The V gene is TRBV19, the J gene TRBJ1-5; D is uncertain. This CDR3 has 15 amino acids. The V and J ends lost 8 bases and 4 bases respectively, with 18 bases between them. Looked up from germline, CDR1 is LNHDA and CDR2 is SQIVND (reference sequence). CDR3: CASSVRRQLNQPQHF. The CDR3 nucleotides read TGTGCCAGTTCTGTTCGTCGTCAGTTAAATCAGCCCCAGCATTTT.

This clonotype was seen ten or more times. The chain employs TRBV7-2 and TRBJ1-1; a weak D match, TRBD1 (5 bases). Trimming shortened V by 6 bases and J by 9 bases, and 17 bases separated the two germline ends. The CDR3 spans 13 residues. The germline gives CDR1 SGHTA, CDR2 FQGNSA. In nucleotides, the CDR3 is TGTGCCAGCAGGTCTAGGACCGCGGGGCAAGCTTTCTTT. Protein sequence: CASRSRTAGQAFF.

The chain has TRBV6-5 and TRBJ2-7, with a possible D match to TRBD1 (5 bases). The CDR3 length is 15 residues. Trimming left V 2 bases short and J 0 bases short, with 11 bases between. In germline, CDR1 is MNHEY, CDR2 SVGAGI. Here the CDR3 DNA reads TGTGCCAGCAGTTACGGGGCAGCAACCTCCTACGAGCAGTACTTC. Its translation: CASSYGAATSYEQYF.

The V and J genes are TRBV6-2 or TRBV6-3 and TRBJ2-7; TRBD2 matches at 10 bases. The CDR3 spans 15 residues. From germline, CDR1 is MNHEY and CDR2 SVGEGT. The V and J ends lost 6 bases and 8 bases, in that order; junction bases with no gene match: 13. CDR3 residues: CASSPGLAGVPKQYV. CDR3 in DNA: TGTGCCAGCAGCCCCGGTCTAGCGGGAGTACCCAAGCAGTACGTC.

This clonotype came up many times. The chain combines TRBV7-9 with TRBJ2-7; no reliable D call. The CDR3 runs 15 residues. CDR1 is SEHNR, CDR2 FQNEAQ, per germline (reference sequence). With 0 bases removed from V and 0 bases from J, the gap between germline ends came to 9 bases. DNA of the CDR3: TGTGCCAGCAGCTTAGCAGCGAAGGGCTCCTACGAGCAGTACTTC. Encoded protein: CASSLAAKGSYEQYF.

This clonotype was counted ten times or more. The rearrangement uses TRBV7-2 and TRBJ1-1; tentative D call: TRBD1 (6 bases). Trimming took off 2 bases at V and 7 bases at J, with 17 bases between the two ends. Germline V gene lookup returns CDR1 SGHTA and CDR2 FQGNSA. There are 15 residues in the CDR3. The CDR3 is CASSLMAGASSEAFF. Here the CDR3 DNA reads TGTGCCAGCAGCTTAATGGCGGGGGCGAGTAGTGAAGCTTTCTTT.